The present T cell receptor (beta chain) was sequenced within a study of shared clonotypes between healthy human individuals. Findings of the study overall: What naive subsets generally showed was a larger estimated richness than memory subsets showed.

In the case of this clone: Its matching antigen is unknown.

The protocol was immunoSEQ multiplex PCR, while the TCRdb copy is restricted to in-frame clones and leaves out a portion. In the table there are approximately 2,300,000 clones, around 90% of which are singletons. Specimen: naive CD4+ T cells from PBMCs. The subset: CD45RA+ positively selected. The receptor was isolated from a man aged 18 to 29 in good health. Some clones in this sample may be carry-over from other donors' samples.

CDR3 residues: CSPTGVYGYTF. The CDR3 bases are TGCAGTCCCACAGGGGTCTATGGCTACACCTTC. This rearrangement joins TRBV20-1 to TRBJ1-2, with 7 bases fitting TRBD1. After removal of 8 bases from V and 4 bases from J, the junction contained 4 bases not matched to a gene. CDR1 and CDR2 (germline): DFQATT, SNEGSKA (reference sequence). The CDR3 has 11 residues.